This T cell receptor (beta chain) was found in a study of identical twins. One entry per CDR3 protein results from TCRdb running MiXCR on the 5' RACE reads. This table holds 600,000 to 850,000 distinct CDR3 sequences, roughly 18% found once. The CDR3 extends over 13 amino acids. V lost 6 bases and J 1 base, leaving 7 bases between the germline ends. Looked up from germline, CDR1 is DFQATT and CDR2 is SNEGSKA (reference sequence). The data also belong to a second study, concerning T cells expressing NK-cell markers.

Specimen: PBMCs. The TCR originated in a woman aged 18 to 35 in good health. The rearrangement uses TRBV20-1 and TRBJ2-6; D is possibly TRBD2 (5 bases). The CDR3 DNA reads as TGCAGTGCCCGGAGGTCTGGGGCCAACGTCCTGACTTTC. Translation gives CSARRSGANVLTF.